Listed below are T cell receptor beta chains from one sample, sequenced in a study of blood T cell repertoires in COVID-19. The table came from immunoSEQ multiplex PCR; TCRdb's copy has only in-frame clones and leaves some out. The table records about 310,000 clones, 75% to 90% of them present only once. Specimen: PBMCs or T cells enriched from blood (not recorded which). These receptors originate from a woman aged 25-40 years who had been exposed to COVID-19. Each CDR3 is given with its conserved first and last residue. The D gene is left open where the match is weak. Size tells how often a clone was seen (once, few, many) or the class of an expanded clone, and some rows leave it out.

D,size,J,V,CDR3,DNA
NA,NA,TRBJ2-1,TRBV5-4,CASSLAGFYNEQFF,TGTGCCAGCAGCTTGGCAGGGTTCTACAATGAGCAGTTCTTC
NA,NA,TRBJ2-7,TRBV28,CASNPPGQAYEQYF,TGTGCCAGCAATCCCCCTGGCCAAGCCTACGAGCAGTACTTC
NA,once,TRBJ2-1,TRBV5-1,CASSLLSGSSYNEQFF,TGCGCCAGCAGTTTGCTTTCGGGGAGCTCCTACAATGAGCAGTTCTTC
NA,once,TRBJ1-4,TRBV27,CASSLLSNEKLFF,TGTGCCAGCAGCTTATTGAGTAATGAAAAACTGTTTTTT
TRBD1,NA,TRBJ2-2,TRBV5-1,CASSDTGGAAGELFF,TGCGCCAGCAGCGACACAGGGGGCGCCGCCGGGGAGCTGTTTTTT
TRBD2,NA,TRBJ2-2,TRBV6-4,CAQRGAGVNPNTGELFF,TGTGCCCAACGCGGAGCGGGGGTGAATCCGAACACCGGGGAGCTGTTTTTT
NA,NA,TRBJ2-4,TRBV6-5,CASSLTDAKNIQYF,TGTGCCAGCAGTTTGACAGATGCCAAAAACATTCAGTACTTC
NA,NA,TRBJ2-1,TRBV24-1,CATSEPDRYNEQFF,TGTGCCACCAGTGAACCTGACAGATACAATGAGCAGTTCTTC
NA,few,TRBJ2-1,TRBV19,CASSTRTEPYNEQFF,TGTGCCAGTAGTACCCGGACAGAACCCTACAATGAGCAGTTCTTC
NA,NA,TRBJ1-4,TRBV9,CASSASVFNEKLFF,TGTGCCAGCAGCGCCAGCGTCTTTAATGAAAAACTGTTTTTT
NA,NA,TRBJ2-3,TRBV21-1,CASSKRGGSGTDTQYF,TGTGCCAGCAGCAAAAGAGGGGGTTCTGGCACAGATACGCAGTATTTT
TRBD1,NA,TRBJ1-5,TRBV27,CATGDSLNQPQHF,TGTGCCACCGGGGACAGCCTAAATCAGCCCCAGCATTTT
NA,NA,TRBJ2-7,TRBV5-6,CASLTAGITYEQYF,TGTGCCAGCCTAACGGCGGGAATTACCTACGAGCAGTACTTC
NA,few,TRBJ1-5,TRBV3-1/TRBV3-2,CASSHFTEGPQHF,TGTGCCAGCAGCCACTTCACAGAGGGGCCCCAGCATTTT
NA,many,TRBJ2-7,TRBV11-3,CASSSGQTGIGEQYF,TGTGCCAGCAGCTCCGGACAAACAGGGATTGGCGAGCAGTACTTC
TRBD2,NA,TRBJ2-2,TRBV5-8,CASSGTSGRRSGELFF,TGTGCCAGCAGCGGGACTAGCGGGAGGAGGTCCGGGGAGCTGTTTTTT